Below are 29 T cell receptor beta chains sequenced from a single sample in a study of blood T cell repertoires in COVID-19. The protocol was immunoSEQ multiplex PCR, while the TCRdb copy is restricted to in-frame clones and leaves out a portion. The data hold fewer than 400,000 clones, with roughly 86% observed a single time. The sequencing input was peripheral blood. The receptors come from a woman aged 25 to 39 with COVID-19, enrolled during active disease.

V and J are TRBV6-5 and TRBJ1-1; unclear D gene. The V gene's germline CDR1 is MNHEY and CDR2 SVGAGI. The CDR3 consists of 14 residues. Trimming took off 3 bases at V and 3 bases at J, with 11 bases between the two ends. CDR3 in amino acids: CASSYRSSDTEAFF. CDR3 bases: TGTGCCAGCAGTTATCGATCTTCGGACACTGAAGCTTTCTTT.

The V call is TRBV3-1 (or the pseudogene TRBV3-2), the J call TRBJ1-1, with unresolved D. This CDR3 is 16 amino acids long. CDR1 is LGHDT, CDR2 YNNKEL, per germline (reference sequence). V was cut by 3 bases and J by 0 bases, with 14 bases left in between. The CDR3 spells CASSHGLSGMNTEAFF. The CDR3 nucleotides read TGTGCCAGCAGCCATGGGCTCTCGGGGATGAACACTGAAGCTTTCTTT.

The V call is TRBV2, the J call TRBJ1-1; TRBD1 is a possible D gene (5 bases). V lost 6 bases to trimming and J lost 1 base, with 12 bases between them. CDR3 size: 14 residues. The germline gives CDR1 SNHLY, CDR2 FYNNEI. The CDR3 DNA sequence: TGTGCCAGCAGCGCGGGACGGGCGAACACTGAAGCTTTCTTT. This codes for CASSAGRANTEAFF.

The rearrangement uses TRBV4-1 and TRBJ1-2; the D is unclear. Looked up from germline, CDR1 is MGHRA and CDR2 is YSYEKL. Trimming removed 0 bases from V and 6 bases from J, with 11 bases in between. This CDR3 is 14 amino acids long. In DNA form, the CDR3 reads TGCGCCAGCAGCCAAGAAGGCGGGTCCCATGGCTACACCTTC. It specifies CASSQEGGSHGYTF.

This chain links TRBV12-3 or TRBV12-4 with TRBJ1-5; no reliable D call. The V end lost 2 bases, the J end lost 6 bases, and 8 bases lay between the germline ends. The CDR3 runs 13 residues. CDR3 region: CASSLRERQPQHF. In DNA form, the CDR3 reads TGTGCCAGCAGTTTAAGGGAGCGTCAGCCCCAGCATTTT.

V usage is TRBV11-3 and J usage is TRBJ1-2, with a weak D call TRBD1 (5 bases). This CDR3 has 11 amino acids. CDR1 is SGHNT and CDR2 is YENEEA in the germline V gene. V lost 5 bases, J lost 10 bases, and 11 bases lay in between. CDR3 nucleotide sequence: TGTGCCAGCAGCGGGACTGGACCCTACACCTTC. Translated, it gives CASSGTGPYTF.

The gene calls are TRBV19 and TRBJ1-4; maybe TRBD1 (5 bases). The CDR3 extends over 10 amino acids. V was cut by 9 bases and J by 9 bases, with 8 bases left in between. Germline CDR1 is LNHDA and CDR2 is SQIVND (reference sequence). The CDR3 nucleotides read TGTGCCAGCCTGGGGCAAAAACTGTTTTTT. Its protein is CASLGQKLFF.

The chain uses TRBV6-6 and TRBJ1-5; D might be TRBD1 (5 bases). Trimming took off 7 bases at V and 0 bases at J, with 13 bases between the two ends. The CDR3 extends over 15 amino acids. Germline V lookup: CDR1 MNHNY, CDR2 SVGAGI (reference sequence). CDR3 bases: TGTGCCAGCACGCCCGGGGGGAATAGCAATCAGCCCCAGCATTTT. Amino acids: CASTPGGNSNQPQHF.

The V and J genes are TRBV11-3 and TRBJ2-3, with a weak D call TRBD2 (6 bases). The CDR3 contains 16 residues. V gave up 1 base and J gave up 4 bases, with 15 bases separating them. The germline CDR1 and CDR2 sequences are SGHNT and YENEEA. The CDR3 coding sequence is TGTGCCAGCAGCTTAGCCGGCTGGGGAGGAGCAGATACGCAGTATTTT. This gives the protein CASSLAGWGGADTQYF.

The CDR3 DNA sequence: TGTGCCAGTAGTAAGACAGGGGGCAATCAGCCCCAGCATTTT. It is translated as CASSKTGGNQPQHF. V gene TRBV19 combines with J gene TRBJ1-5, with 8 bases lining up with TRBD1. Losses at the gene ends were 4 bases for V and 2 bases for J; bases not matched to a gene: 1. Germline loops: CDR1 LNHDA, CDR2 SQIVND (reference sequence). CDR3 length: 14 residues.

The J gene is TRBJ1-2, the V gene TRBV2; TRBD1 matches 8 bases. The J segment lost 6 bases and the V segment lost 3 bases, leaving 6 bases of the junction unmatched. Looked up from germline, CDR1 is SNHLY and CDR2 is FYNNEI. The CDR3 runs to 14 residues. For the CDR3, the DNA is TGTGCCAGCAGTGACCAAGGGACAGGCGATGGCTACACCTTC. Translating gives CASSDQGTGDGYTF.

J is TRBJ1-4 and V is TRBV4-1; 11 bases are a match to TRBD1. Losses at the gene ends were 2 bases for V and 1 base for J; bases not matched to a gene: 3. Germline V gives CDR1 MGHRA, CDR2 YSYEKL. This CDR3 contains 17 residues. The CDR3: CASSQRDRGGTNEKLFF. CDR3 DNA sequence: TGCGCCAGCAGCCAACGGGACAGGGGGGGAACTAATGAAAAACTGTTTTTT.

This clone appeared once. This rearrangement joins TRBV5-6 to TRBJ1-3; D is uncertain. The CDR3 totals 11 residues. V dropped 2 bases and J dropped 5 bases, with 2 bases sitting between them. Germline V CDR1 and CDR2: SGHDT, YYEEEE. The CDR3, as DNA: TGTGCCAGCAGCTTCAGAAACACCATATATTTT. This translates into CASSFRNTIYF.

This clone showed up just once. Possible read error: a much larger clone is one base away. This sequence joins TRBV2 and TRBJ1-1; TRBD1 is a possible D gene (6 bases). This CDR3 contains 16 residues. Germline V CDR1 and CDR2: SNHLY, FYNNEI. The germline V and J ends were trimmed by 4 bases and 8 bases, with 23 bases remaining between them. The CDR3 sequence is CASSVAGAVRIFEAFF. CDR3 DNA sequence: TGTGCCAGCAGTGTGGCGGGGGCCGTAAGAATTTTCGAAGCTTTCTTT. Supplemented by reference TRBV2 and TRBJ1-1, the full variable domain reads EPEVTQTPSHQVTQMGQEVILRCVPISNHLYFYWYRQILGQKVEFLVSFYNNEISEKSEIFDDQFSVERPDGSNFTLKIRSTKLEDSAMYFCASSVAGAVRIFEAFFGQGTRLTVV.

The chain joins TRBV7-9 to TRBJ1-1; 7 nucleotides match TRBD1. Unmatched junction bases numbered 8, after V lost 2 bases and J lost 2 bases. CDR3 length: 16 amino acids. Looked up from germline, CDR1 is SEHNR and CDR2 is FQNEAQ (reference sequence). The CDR3 sequence: CASSLMTGRFNTEAFF. CDR3 bases: TGTGCCAGCAGCTTAATGACAGGGCGATTCAACACTGAAGCTTTCTTT.

V is TRBV7-9 and J is TRBJ1-1, with TRBD1 identical over 7 bases. This CDR3 spans 14 amino acids. CDR1 is SEHNR, CDR2 FQNEAQ, per germline (reference sequence). V was pared by 5 bases and J by 5 bases, with 8 bases of the junction left unmatched. CDR3 nucleotides: TGTGCCAGCAGCCCCGTTCAGGGGGTTACTGAAGCTTTCTTT. Protein: CASSPVQGVTEAFF.

V and J are TRBV11-3 and TRBJ2-7; D is undetermined. Looked up from germline, CDR1 is SGHNT and CDR2 is YENEEA. CDR3 length: 10 residues. Trimming stripped 9 bases from V and 2 bases from J, with 5 bases between. CDR3 DNA: TGTGCCAGTTTCGCCTACGAGCAGTACGTC. It codes for CASFAYEQYV.

In its sample, this clone was seen many times. This rearrangement joins TRBV30 to TRBJ2-7, with a possible D match to TRBD2 (6 bases). CDR3 length: 15 residues. Germline CDR1 and CDR2: GTSNPN and SVGIG (reference sequence). V lost 4 bases, J lost 2 bases, and 18 bases lay in between. The CDR3 loop is CAWKGKRVIAYEQYV. The CDR3 nucleotides read TGTGCCTGGAAGGGCAAGCGGGTAATAGCCTACGAGCAGTACGTC.

The chain couples TRBV11-2 to TRBJ1-1; D is ambiguous. The V end lost 4 bases, the J end lost 0 bases, and 6 bases lay between the germline ends. The CDR3 runs 13 residues. The V gene's germline CDR1 is SGHAT and CDR2 FQNNGV. The CDR3 region is CASSSHMNTEAFF. CDR3 sequence (DNA): TGTGCCAGCAGCTCCCACATGAACACTGAAGCTTTCTTT.

The J gene is TRBJ1-2, the V gene TRBV7-6; 7 positions agree with TRBD1. This CDR3 contains 16 residues. Germline values: CDR1 SGHVS, CDR2 FNYEAQ. With V trimmed by 1 base and J by 4 bases, 9 bases remained unmatched. CDR3 region: CASSLVGGQPAYGYTF. The CDR3 nucleotides read TGTGCCAGCAGCTTAGTAGGGGGACAGCCAGCCTATGGCTACACCTTC.

The rearrangement joins TRBV7-9 to TRBJ2-7; 11 bases agree with TRBD2. The CDR3 runs 17 residues. V trimming: 3 bases; J trimming: 3 bases; junction bases outside the gene matches: 10. Germline CDR1 SEHNR, CDR2 FQNEAQ (reference sequence). CDR3 nucleotide sequence: TGTGCCAGCAGCTTTTACCCTACAACTAGCGGGGGCTACGAGCAGTACTTC. Translated, it gives CASSFYPTTSGGYEQYF.

The chain couples TRBV19 to TRBJ2-2; the D is unclear. Germline CDR1 and CDR2: LNHDA and SQIVND (reference sequence). This CDR3 is 16 amino acids long. V was trimmed by 5 bases and J by 2 bases, leaving 15 bases between them. CDR3 nucleotide sequence: TGTGCCAGTAGTTCCCCAAGCAAGAGTAACACCGGGGAGCTGTTTTTT. It yields the protein CASSSPSKSNTGELFF.

V and J are TRBV19 and TRBJ2-2; tentatively, D is TRBD1 (6 bases). Germline CDR1 reads LNHDA; CDR2 reads SQIVND (reference sequence). V shed 3 bases and J shed 6 bases, with 17 bases lying between them. The CDR3 is 16 residues long. The chain's CDR3 is CASSMGTGWASGELFF. Here the CDR3 DNA reads TGTGCCAGTAGTATGGGAACAGGGTGGGCATCCGGGGAGCTGTTTTTT.

The chain recombines TRBV7-3 with TRBJ2-3, with D unresolved. The CDR3 spans 13 residues. Trimming shortened V by 1 base and J by 4 bases, and 6 bases separated the two germline ends. Looked up from germline, CDR1 is SGHTA and CDR2 is FQGTGA. The CDR3 nucleotides read TGTGCCAGCAGCTTAAACGCGGCAGATACGCAGTATTTT. Translating it yields CASSLNAADTQYF.

This clone showed up just once. The chain combines TRBV19 with TRBJ2-1; D uncertain. CDR3 length: 16 residues. V lost 5 bases, J lost 0 bases, and 14 bases lay in between. CDR1 and CDR2 from the germline V gene are LNHDA and SQIVND (reference sequence). CDR3 DNA sequence: TGTGCCAGTAGTCCCCTGGGCGAAAGCTCCTACAATGAGCAGTTCTTC. It yields the protein CASSPLGESSYNEQFF.

The rearrangement joins TRBV2 to TRBJ1-4; 11 bases are a match to TRBD1. The junction had 4 bases not matched to a gene; V was cut back by 5 bases and J by 8 bases. There are 14 residues in the CDR3. Germline V gives CDR1 SNHLY, CDR2 FYNNEI. The chain's CDR3 is CASSWTGGDEKLFF. For the CDR3, the DNA is TGTGCCAGCAGTTGGACAGGGGGCGACGAAAAACTGTTTTTT.

This clone came up once. The rearrangement links TRBV7-2 to TRBJ2-5; maybe TRBD2 (6 bases). V was trimmed by 1 base and J by 5 bases, leaving 11 bases between them. Per the germline V gene, CDR1 is SGHTA and CDR2 is FQGNSA. This CDR3 has 14 amino acids. CDR3 protein: CASSLGREVETQYF. As DNA, the CDR3 is TGTGCCAGCAGCTTAGGTAGGGAGGTGGAGACCCAGTACTTC.

The V gene is TRBV11-2, the J gene TRBJ1-4; D gene unclear. The V gene lost 0 bases and the J gene lost 10 bases, with 15 bases spanning the gap. CDR3 length equals 15 residues. Per germline, CDR1 SGHAT and CDR2 FQNNGV. The CDR3 here is CASSLDSALPGKLFF. In DNA form, the CDR3 reads TGTGCCAGCAGCTTAGATTCGGCCCTACCGGGAAAACTGTTTTTT. Together with reference TRBV11-2 and TRBJ1-4, the CDR3 gives the full variable domain: EAGVAQSPRYKIIEKRQSVAFWCNPISGHATLYWYQQILGQGPKLLIQFQNNGVVDDSQLPKDRFSAERLKGVDSTLKIQPAKLEDSAVYLCASSLDSALPGKLFFGSGTQLSVL.

The V and J genes are TRBV9 and TRBJ2-5; possibly TRBD2 for D (5 bases). The V end lost 4 bases, the J end lost 2 bases, and 12 bases lay between the germline ends. Germline values: CDR1 SGDLS, CDR2 YYNGEE. CDR3 length: 14 residues. This CDR3 is CASSPGFFQETQYF. The DNA of the CDR3 is TGTGCCAGCAGCCCGGGATTTTTTCAAGAGACCCAGTACTTC.